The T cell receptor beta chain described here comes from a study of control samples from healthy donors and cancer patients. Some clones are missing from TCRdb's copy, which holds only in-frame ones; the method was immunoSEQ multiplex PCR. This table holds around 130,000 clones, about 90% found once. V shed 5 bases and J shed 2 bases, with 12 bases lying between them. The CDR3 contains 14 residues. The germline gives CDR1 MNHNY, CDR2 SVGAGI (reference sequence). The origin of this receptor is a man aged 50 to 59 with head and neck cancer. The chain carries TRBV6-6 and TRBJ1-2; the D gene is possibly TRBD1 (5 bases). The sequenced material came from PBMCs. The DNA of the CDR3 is TGTGCCAGCAGTCAACTGGGGGAGAACTATGGCTACACCTTC. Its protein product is CASSQLGENYGYTF.